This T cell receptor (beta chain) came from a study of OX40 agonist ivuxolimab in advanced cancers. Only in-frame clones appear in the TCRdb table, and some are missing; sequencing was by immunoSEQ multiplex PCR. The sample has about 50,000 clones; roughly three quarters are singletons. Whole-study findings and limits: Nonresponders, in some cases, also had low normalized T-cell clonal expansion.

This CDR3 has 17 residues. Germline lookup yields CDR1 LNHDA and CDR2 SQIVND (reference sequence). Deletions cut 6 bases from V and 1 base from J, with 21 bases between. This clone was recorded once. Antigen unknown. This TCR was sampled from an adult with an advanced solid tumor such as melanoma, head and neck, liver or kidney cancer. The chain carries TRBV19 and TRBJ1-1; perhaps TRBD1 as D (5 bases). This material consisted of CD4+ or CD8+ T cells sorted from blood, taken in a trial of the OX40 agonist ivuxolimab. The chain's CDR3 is CASRSGRKYAANTEAFF. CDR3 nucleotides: TGTGCCAGTAGATCGGGACGGAAATATGCAGCGAACACTGAAGCTTTCTTT.